This is a list of T cell receptor beta chains from one sample in a study of T cells in Graves' hyperthyroidism and ophthalmopathy. TCRdb re-analysed the multiplex PCR reads in MiXCR, keeping a single row per CDR3 protein. The sample includes 500,000 to 550,000 distinct CDR3 sequences, 15% to 20% seen only once; the top ten take approximately 48%. Sequencing used blood. All receptors derive from a middle-aged man with Graves' ophthalmopathy. CDR3s leave out the opening cysteine and the closing phenylalanine or tryptophan.

v_call cdr3_aa
TRBV7-3 ASSLNGLAYNEQF
TRBV5-1 ASSLDRGTDGYT
TRBV7-9 ASSPFGQPNYGYT
TRBV7-2 ASSSQGDRQPQH
TRBV2 ASSRQQGASAF
TRBV4-2 ASRSGRGTHEQY
TRBV6-1 ASSSGTATYEQY
TRBV20-1 SAREGREPYEQY
TRBV2 ASGNLGDEQF
TRBV20-1 SARGLAETYNEQF
TRBV18 ASSPPLAGGADTQY
TRBV3-1 ASSQGTGSPRSYGYT
TRBV3-1 ASSHRRQIYGYT
TRBV6-1 AVGGRRNEKLF
TRBV28 ASSPIGDTEAF
TRBV28 ATSVSRELTF
TRBV6-1 ASNPPAGDQGNQPQH
TRBV20-1 SARKGTQGMGKTDTQY
TRBV5-5 ASSLGLPQGLGGYT
TRBV5-6 ASSLGTSAYEQY
TRBV20-1 SASEGTPREQY
TRBV20-1 SAPTGSNEQY
TRBV19 ASGRTTSTDTQY
TRBV12-5 ASGQGQGLSYEQY
TRBV29-1 SVDGGRGTEAF
TRBV20-1 SARDRGREDTGELF
TRBV6-1 ASSERRSSTDTQY
TRBV3-1 ASSQARGFLHTQY
TRBV3-1 ASSQDPTSYEQY
TRBV4-2 ASSQSPGAYEQY
TRBV7-3 ASSLSGGVSGELF
TRBV12-3/TRBV12-4 ASSLERSSSYNEQF
TRBV5-1 ASSQRQQDTQY
TRBV6-1 ASTLSGTGTEAF
TRBV27 ASSLSTGRNEKLF
TRBV7-8 ASTQGLAVQETQY
TRBV7-8 ASSLGWDQYNEQF
TRBV5-1 ASSLSQGFDEQF
TRBV28 ASSPRLAVNPLAKNIQY
TRBV20-1 SARVQTNTGELF
TRBV28 ASSPGDRGQATGELF
TRBV24-1 ATSDPGTGFPGEQY